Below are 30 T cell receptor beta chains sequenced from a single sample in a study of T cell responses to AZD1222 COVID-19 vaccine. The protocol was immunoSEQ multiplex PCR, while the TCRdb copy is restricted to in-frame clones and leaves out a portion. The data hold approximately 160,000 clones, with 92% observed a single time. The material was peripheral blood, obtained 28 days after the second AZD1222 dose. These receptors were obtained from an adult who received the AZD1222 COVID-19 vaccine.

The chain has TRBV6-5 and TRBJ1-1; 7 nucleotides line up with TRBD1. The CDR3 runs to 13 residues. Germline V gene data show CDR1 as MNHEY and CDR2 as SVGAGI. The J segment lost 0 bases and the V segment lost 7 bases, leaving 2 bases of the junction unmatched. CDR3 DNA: TGTGCCAGCAAAGACAGGGTGAACACTGAAGCTTTCTTT. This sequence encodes CASKDRVNTEAFF.

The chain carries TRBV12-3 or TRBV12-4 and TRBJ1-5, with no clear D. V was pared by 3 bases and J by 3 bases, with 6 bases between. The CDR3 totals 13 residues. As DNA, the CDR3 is TGTGCCAGCAGTTTGGGAAACAATCAGCCCCAGCATTTT. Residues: CASSLGNNQPQHF.

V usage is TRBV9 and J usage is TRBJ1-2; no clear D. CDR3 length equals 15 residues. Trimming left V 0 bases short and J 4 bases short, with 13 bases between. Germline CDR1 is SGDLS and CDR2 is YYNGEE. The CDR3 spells CASSVVPQNIYGYTF. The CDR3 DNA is TGTGCCAGCAGCGTAGTCCCCCAGAATATCTATGGCTACACCTTC. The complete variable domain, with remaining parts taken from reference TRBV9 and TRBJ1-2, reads DSGVTQTPKHLITATGQRVTLRCSPRSGDLSVYWYQQSLDQGLQFLIQYYNGEERAKGNILERFSAQQFPDLHSELNLSSLELGDSALYFCASSVVPQNIYGYTFGSGTRLTVV.

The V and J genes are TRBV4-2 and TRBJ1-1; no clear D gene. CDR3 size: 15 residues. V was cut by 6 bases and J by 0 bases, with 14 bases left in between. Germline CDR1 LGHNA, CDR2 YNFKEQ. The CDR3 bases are TGTGCCAGCAGTCAGTATAAGGCCCTGAACACTGAAGCTTTCTTT. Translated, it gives CASSQYKALNTEAFF.

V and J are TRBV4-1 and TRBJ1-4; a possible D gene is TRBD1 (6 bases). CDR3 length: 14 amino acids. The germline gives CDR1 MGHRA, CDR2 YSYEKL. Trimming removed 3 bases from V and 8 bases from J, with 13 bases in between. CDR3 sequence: CASSHHRDQEKLFF. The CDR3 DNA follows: TGCGCCAGCAGCCACCACAGGGACCAAGAAAAACTGTTTTTT.

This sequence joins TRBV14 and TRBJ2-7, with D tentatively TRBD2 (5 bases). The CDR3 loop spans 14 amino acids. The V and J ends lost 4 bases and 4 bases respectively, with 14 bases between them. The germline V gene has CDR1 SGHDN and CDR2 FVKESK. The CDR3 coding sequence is TGTGCCAGCAGCCTGTACGAGGGCGGATACGAGCAGTACTTC. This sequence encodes CASSLYEGGYEQYF.

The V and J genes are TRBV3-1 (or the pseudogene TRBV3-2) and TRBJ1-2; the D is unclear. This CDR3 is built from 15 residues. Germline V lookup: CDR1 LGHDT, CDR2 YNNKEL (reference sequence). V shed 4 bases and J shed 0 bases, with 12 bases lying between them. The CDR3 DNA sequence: TGTGCCAGCAGCCCAACAGCGTACACTAACTATGGCTACACCTTC. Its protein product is CASSPTAYTNYGYTF.

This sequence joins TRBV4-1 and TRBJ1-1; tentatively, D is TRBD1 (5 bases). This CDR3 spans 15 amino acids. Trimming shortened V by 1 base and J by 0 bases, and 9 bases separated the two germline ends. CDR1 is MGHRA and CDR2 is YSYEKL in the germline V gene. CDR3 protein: CASSQVEGMNTEAFF. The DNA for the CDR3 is TGCGCCAGCAGCCAAGTCGAGGGGATGAACACTGAAGCTTTCTTT.

CDR3 sequence reads: CASSGQGFYNSPLHF. Written as DNA, the CDR3 is TGTGCCAGCAGTGGCCAGGGATTCTATAATTCACCCCTCCACTTT. The rearrangement uses TRBV27 and TRBJ1-6, with D maybe TRBD1 (5 bases). Germline assignment: CDR1 MNHEY and CDR2 SMNVEV (reference sequence). Deletions cut 5 bases from V and 3 bases from J, with 11 bases between. CDR3 length: 15 residues.

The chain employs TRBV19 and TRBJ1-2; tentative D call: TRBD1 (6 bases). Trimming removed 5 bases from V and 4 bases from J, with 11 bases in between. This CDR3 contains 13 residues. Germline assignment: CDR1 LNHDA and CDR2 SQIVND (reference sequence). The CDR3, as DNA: TGTGCCAGTAGTCCTGAGACAGGCTATGGCTACACCTTC. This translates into CASSPETGYGYTF.

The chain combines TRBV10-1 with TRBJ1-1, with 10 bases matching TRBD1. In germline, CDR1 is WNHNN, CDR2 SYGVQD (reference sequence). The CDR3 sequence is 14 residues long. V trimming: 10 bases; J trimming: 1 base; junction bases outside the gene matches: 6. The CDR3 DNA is TGCGCCACTCGAGGGGACAGGGGGAACACTGAAGCTTTCTTT. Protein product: CATRGDRGNTEAFF.

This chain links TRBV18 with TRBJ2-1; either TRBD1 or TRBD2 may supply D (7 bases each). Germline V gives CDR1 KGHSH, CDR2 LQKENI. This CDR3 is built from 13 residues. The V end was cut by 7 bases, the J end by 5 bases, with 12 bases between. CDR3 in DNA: TGTGCCAGCTTCGGGGGGACAGACAATGAGCAGTTCTTC. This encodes CASFGGTDNEQFF.

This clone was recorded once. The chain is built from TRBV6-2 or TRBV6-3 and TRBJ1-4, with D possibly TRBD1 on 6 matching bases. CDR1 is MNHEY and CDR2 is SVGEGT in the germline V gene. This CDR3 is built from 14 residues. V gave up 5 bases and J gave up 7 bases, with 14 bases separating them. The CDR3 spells CASSKGHHIEKLFF. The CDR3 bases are TGTGCCAGCAGTAAGGGACACCATATTGAAAAACTGTTTTTT.

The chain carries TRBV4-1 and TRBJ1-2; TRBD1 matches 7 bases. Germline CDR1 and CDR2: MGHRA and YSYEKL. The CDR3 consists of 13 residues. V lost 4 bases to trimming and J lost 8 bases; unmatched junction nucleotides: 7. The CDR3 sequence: CASSPGTERGYTF. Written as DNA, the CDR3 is TGCGCCAGCAGCCCTGGGACAGAACGAGGCTACACCTTC.

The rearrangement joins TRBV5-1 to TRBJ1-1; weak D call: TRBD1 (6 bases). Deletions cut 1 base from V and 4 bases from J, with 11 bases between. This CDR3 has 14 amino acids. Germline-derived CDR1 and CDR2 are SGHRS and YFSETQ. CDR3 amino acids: CASSLHRVGTEAFF. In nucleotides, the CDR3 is TGCGCCAGCAGCTTGCACAGGGTGGGCACTGAAGCTTTCTTT.

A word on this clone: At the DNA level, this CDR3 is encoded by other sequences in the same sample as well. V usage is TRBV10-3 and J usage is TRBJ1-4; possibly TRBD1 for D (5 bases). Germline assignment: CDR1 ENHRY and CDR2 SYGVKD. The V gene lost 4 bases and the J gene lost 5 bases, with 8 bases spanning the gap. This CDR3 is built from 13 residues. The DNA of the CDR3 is TGTGCCATCAGTGCCGGGGGGAATGAAAAACTGTTTTTT. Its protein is CAISAGGNEKLFF.

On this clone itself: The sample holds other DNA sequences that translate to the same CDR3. In DNA, the CDR3 is TGTGCCAGCAGCGTAAGTCCCGGAAACACCATATATTTT. This sequence encodes CASSVSPGNTIYF. This rearrangement joins TRBV9 to TRBJ1-3; D gene uncertain. This CDR3 has 13 amino acids. V gave up 1 base and J gave up 4 bases, with 6 bases separating them. Per the germline V gene, CDR1 is SGDLS and CDR2 is YYNGEE.

The CDR3: CASSPDRAGNSPLHF. CDR3 nucleotide sequence: TGTGCCAGCTCACCTGACAGGGCTGGAAATTCACCCCTCCACTTT. V usage is TRBV18 and J usage is TRBJ1-6; 7 bases fit TRBD1. Germline-derived CDR1 and CDR2 are KGHSH and LQKENI. There are 15 residues in the CDR3. V dropped 3 bases and J dropped 7; count of bases not matched to a gene: 6.

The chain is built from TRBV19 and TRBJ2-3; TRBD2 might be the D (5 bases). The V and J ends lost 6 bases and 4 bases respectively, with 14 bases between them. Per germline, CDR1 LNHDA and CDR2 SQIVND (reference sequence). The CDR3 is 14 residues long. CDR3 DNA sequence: TGTGCCAGTAGACCCAGGTCGGGGTCAGATACGCAGTATTTT. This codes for CASRPRSGSDTQYF.

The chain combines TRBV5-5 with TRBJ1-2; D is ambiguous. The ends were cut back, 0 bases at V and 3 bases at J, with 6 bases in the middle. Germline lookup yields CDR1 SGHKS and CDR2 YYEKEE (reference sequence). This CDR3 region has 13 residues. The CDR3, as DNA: TGTGCCAGCAGCTTGGGTTTCGACTATGGCTACACCTTC. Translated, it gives CASSLGFDYGYTF.

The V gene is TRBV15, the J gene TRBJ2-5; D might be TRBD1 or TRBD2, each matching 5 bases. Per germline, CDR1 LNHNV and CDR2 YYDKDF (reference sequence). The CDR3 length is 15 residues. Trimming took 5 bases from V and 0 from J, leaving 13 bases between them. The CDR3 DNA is TGTGCCACCAGCCGGGGTGGGGCGGACCAAGAGACCCAGTACTTC. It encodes CATSRGGADQETQYF.

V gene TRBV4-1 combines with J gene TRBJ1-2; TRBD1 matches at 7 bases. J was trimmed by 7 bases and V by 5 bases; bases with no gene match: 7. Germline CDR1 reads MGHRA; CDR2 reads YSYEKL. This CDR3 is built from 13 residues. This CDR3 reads CASSTRGRGGYTF. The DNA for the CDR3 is TGCGCCAGCAGCACAAGGGGGCGCGGTGGCTACACCTTC.

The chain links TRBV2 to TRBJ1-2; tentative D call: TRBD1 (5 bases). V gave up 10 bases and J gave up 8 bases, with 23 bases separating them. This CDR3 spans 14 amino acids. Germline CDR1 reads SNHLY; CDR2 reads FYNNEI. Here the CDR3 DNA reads TGTGCCATCGGAGAGGGGCAGGGATGGCGGGGCTACACCTTC. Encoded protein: CAIGEGQGWRGYTF. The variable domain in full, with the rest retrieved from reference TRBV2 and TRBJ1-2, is EPEVTQTPSHQVTQMGQEVILRCVPISNHLYFYWYRQILGQKVEFLVSFYNNEISEKSEIFDDQFSVERPDGSNFTLKIRSTKLEDSAMYFCAIGEGQGWRGYTFGSGTRLTVV.

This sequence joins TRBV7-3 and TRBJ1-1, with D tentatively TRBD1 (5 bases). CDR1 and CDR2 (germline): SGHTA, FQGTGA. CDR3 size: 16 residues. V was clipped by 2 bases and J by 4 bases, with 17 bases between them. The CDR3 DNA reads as TGTGCCAGCAGCTTATCGGCCCGGGACCCTCGCACTGAAGCTTTCTTT. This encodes CASSLSARDPRTEAFF.

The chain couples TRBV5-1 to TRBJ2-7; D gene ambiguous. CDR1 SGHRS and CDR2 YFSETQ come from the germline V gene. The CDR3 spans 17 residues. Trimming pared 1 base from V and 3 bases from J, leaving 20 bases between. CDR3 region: CASSLSIGAGIDYEQYF. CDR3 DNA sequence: TGCGCCAGCAGCTTGTCTATCGGCGCAGGAATAGACTACGAGCAGTACTTC.

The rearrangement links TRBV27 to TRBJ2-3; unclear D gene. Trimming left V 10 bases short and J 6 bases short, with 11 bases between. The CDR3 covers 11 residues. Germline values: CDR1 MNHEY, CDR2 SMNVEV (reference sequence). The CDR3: CATHRSDTQYF. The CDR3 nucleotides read TGTGCCACCCACCGGTCTGATACGCAGTATTTT.

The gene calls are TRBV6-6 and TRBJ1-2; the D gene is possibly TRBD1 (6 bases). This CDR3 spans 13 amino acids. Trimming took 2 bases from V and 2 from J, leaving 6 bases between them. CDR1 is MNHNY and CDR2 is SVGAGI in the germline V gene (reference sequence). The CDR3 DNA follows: TGTGCCAGCAGTTACGGACAGAACTATGGCTACACCTTC. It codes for CASSYGQNYGYTF.

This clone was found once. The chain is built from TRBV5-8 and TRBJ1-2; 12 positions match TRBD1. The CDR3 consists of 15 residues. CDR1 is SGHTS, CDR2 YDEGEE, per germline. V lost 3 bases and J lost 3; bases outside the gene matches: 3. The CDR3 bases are TGTGCCAGCAGCTGGGGACAGGGGGCATACTATGGCTACACCTTC. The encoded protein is CASSWGQGAYYGYTF.

CDR3 amino acids: CASSQDRGADGDTQYF. CDR3 DNA: TGTGCCAGCAGCCAAGATAGGGGCGCAGATGGGGATACGCAGTATTTT. V is TRBV4-2 and J is TRBJ2-3, with D possibly being TRBD1 (5 bases). In germline, CDR1 is LGHNA, CDR2 YNFKEQ. This CDR3 comprises 16 residues. Between the trimmed V and J ends, which lost 0 bases and 6 bases, there was a span of 16 bases.

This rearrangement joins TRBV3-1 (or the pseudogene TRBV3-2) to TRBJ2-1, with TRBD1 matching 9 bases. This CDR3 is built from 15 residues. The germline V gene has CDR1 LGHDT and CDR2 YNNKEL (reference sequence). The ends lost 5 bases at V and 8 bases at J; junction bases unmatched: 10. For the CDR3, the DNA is TGTGCCAGCAGCAAGCTATCGGACAGGGGCCATGAGCAGTTCTTC. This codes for CASSKLSDRGHEQFF.